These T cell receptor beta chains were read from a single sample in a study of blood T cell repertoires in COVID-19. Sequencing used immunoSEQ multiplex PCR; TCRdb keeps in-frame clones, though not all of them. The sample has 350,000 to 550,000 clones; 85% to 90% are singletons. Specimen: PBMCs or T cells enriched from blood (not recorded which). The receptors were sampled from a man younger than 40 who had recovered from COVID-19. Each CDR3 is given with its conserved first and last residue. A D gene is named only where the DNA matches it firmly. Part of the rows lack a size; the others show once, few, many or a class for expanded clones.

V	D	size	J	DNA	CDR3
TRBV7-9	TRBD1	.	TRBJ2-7	TGTGCCAGCAGCGGGACAGGGGGCCACTACGAGCAGTACTTC	CASSGTGGHYEQYF
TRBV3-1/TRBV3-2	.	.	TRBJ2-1	TGTGCCAGCAGCCAAGGACGGAGTGAGCAGTTCTTC	CASSQGRSEQFF
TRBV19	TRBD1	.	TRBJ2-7	TGTGCCAGTTCCACGGGACAGGGGTCCTACGAGCAGTACTTC	CASSTGQGSYEQYF
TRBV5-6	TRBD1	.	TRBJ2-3	TGTGCCAGCAGCTTGGGTATGCAGGGGGCAGGGACAGATACGCAGTATTTT	CASSLGMQGAGTDTQYF
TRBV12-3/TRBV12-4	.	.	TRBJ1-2	TGTGCCAGCAGTTTAGCAAATACTTATGGCTACACCTTC	CASSLANTYGYTF
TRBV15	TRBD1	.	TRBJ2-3	TGTGCCACCAGCAGAGACCGGGACAGGGTGTTAGATACGCAGTATTTT	CATSRDRDRVLDTQYF
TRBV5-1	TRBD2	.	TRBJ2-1	TGCGCCAGCACCGATGACGCACTAGCGGGAGCCCACTACGGAGAGCAGTTCTTC	CASTDDALAGAHYGEQFF
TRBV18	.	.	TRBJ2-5	TGTGCCAGCTCACCTCAGGGGGGTCGAGAGACCCAGTACTTC	CASSPQGGRETQYF
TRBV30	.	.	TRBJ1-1	TGTGCCTGCGATTATAGAGGATTGAACACTGAAGCTTTCTTT	CACDYRGLNTEAFF
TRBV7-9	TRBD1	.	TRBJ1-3	TGTGCCAGCAGCGGGGACAGGGACGGCGGAAACACCATATATTTT	CASSGDRDGGNTIYF
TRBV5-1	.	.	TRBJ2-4	TGCGCCAGCAGCTTCGGTGGGGCAGACATTCAGTACTTC	CASSFGGADIQYF
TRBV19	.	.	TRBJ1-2	TGTGCCAGTACCCAACGGGGGGGGAGCAACTATGGCTACACCTTC	CASTQRGGSNYGYTF
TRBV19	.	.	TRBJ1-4	TGTGCCAGTAGTCAAGGGGTAGTAGAGGAAAAACTGTTTTTT	CASSQGVVEEKLFF
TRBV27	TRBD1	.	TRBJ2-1	TGTGCCAGCAGTTTATATGGACAGGGTATGGGTGAGCAGTTCTTC	CASSLYGQGMGEQFF
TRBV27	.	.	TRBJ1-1	TGTGCCAGCAGTTCATGGGGGGGGAACACTGAAGCTTTCTTT	CASSSWGGNTEAFF
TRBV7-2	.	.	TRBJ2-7	TGTGCCAGCAGCCTACAATCCTCGGGGTACGAGCAGTACTTC	CASSLQSSGYEQYF
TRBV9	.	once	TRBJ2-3	TGTGCCAGCAGCGCCTACACAGATACGCAGTATTTT	CASSAYTDTQYF
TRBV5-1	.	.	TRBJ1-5	TGCGCCAGCAGCGGATCGACACTGGAGGGTCAGCCCCAGCATTTT	CASSGSTLEGQPQHF
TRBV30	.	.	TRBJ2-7	TGTGCCTGGAGTTTAGGGGTCGGAGCCTACGAGCAGTACTTC	CAWSLGVGAYEQYF
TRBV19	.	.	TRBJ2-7	TGTGCCAGTAGTATAGCCATGGACATTCCTACTTCCGAGCAGTACTTC	CASSIAMDIPTSEQYF
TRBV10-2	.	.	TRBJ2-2	TGCGCCAGCAGTGAAACTAAAAACACCGGGGAGCTGTTTTTT	CASSETKNTGELFF
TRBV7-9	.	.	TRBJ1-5	TGTGCCAGCAGCTTAGCAGGGGGCAATCAGCCCCAGCATTTT	CASSLAGGNQPQHF
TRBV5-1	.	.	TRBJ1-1	TGCGCCAGCAGCTTTGGACAGTACACTGAAGCTTTCTTT	CASSFGQYTEAFF
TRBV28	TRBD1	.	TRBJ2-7	TGTGCCAGCAGTCCCCACGGACAGGGGGACGAGCAGTACTTC	CASSPHGQGDEQYF
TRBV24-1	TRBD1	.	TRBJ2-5	TGTGCCACCAGCCGTGGACAGGGGGCAGGAGAGACCCAGTACTTC	CATSRGQGAGETQYF
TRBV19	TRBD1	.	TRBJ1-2	TGTGCCAGTAGTTTCCCCGGACAGGGGATTGACTATGGCTACACCTTC	CASSFPGQGIDYGYTF
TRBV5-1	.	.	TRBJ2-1	TGCGCCAGCAGCTTTTCGCCTAGTTTCTTAAATGAGCAGTTCTTC	CASSFSPSFLNEQFF
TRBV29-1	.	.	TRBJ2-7	TGCAGCGCCCTCTGGACATCTGGCGAGCAGTACTTC	CSALWTSGEQYF
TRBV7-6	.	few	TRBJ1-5	TGTGCCAGCAGCGAAGACTCAGGGTCAGGGCAGCCCCAGCATTTT	CASSEDSGSGQPQHF
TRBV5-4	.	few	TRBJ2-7	TGTGCCAGCAGCAGGGCGGTGACTACCACCTACGAGCAGTACTTC	CASSRAVTTTYEQYF
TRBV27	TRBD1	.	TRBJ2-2	TGTGCCAGCAGTTTACGGACAGGGGACACCGGGGAGCTGTTTTTT	CASSLRTGDTGELFF
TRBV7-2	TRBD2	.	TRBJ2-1	TGTGCCAGCAGCCGTACTAGCGGGAGCGTTGTTGAGCAGTTCTTC	CASSRTSGSVVEQFF
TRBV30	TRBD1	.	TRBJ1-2	TGTGCCTGGAGTGTACAAGGGGGCGGTGGCTACACCTTC	CAWSVQGGGGYTF
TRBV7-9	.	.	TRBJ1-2	TGTGCCAGCAGCAGGGGCGACTATGGCTACACCTTC	CASSRGDYGYTF
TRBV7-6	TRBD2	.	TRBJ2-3	TGTGCCAGCAGCCTACTAGCGTATACAGATACGCAGTATTTT	CASSLLAYTDTQYF
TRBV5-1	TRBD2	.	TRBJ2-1	TGCGCCAGCAGCTCCTACAGGAGCGGGAGGGGGAATGAGCAGTTCTTC	CASSSYRSGRGNEQFF
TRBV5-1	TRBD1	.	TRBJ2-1	TGCGCCAGCAGCTTGACCACATTAACAGGGGTGTTGGCCTACAATGAGCAGTTCTTC	CASSLTTLTGVLAYNEQFF
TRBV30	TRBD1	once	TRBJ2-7	TGTGCCTGGAGTGGACAGGGGTCCTACATACTTTACGAGCAGTACTTC	CAWSGQGSYILYEQYF
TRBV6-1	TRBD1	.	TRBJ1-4	TGTGCCAGCAGTGAACAGGGGGCCTCCAATGAAAAACTGTTTTTT	CASSEQGASNEKLFF
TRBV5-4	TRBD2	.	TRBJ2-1	TGTGCCAGCAGCCCGGGACTAGCGGGGTCCAATGAGCAGTTCTTC	CASSPGLAGSNEQFF
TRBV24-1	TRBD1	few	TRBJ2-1	TGTGCCACCAGTCTCGACAGGGTGGACAATGAGCAGTTCTTC	CATSLDRVDNEQFF
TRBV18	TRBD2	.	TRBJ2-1	TGTGCCAGCTCACCCCTCCGACTAGCGGGTGACAATGAGCAGTTCTTC	CASSPLRLAGDNEQFF
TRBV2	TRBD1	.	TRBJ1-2	TGTGCCAGCAGGACCACAGGGGGAACTAACTATGGCTACACCTTC	CASRTTGGTNYGYTF
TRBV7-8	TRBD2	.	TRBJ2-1	TGTGCCAGCAGCCCACCGGGGGGACTCCTCAATGAGCAGTTCTTC	CASSPPGGLLNEQFF
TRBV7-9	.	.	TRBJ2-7	TGTGCCAGCAGTGACCCTCTTGCGGGAAGTATCTACGAGCAGTACTTC	CASSDPLAGSIYEQYF
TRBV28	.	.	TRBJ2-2	TGTGCCAGCAGCTTCTTAGCCGGAGGAACCGGGGAGCTGTTTTTT	CASSFLAGGTGELFF
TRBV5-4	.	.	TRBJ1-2	TGTGCCGTCCCTTCTGGGCTATATGGCTACACCTTC	CAVPSGLYGYTF
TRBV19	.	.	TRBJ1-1	TGTGCCAGTAGTATCTCTCGGGGGAACACTGAAGCTTTCTTT	CASSISRGNTEAFF
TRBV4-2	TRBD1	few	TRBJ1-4	TGTGCCAGCAACTACGGGACAGTAAATGAAAAACTGTTTTTT	CASNYGTVNEKLFF
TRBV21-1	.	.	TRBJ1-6	TGTGCCAGCAGCAGGGGGACAGGGCTGAATTCACCCCTCCACTTT	CASSRGTGLNSPLHF
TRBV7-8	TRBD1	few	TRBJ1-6	TGTGCCAGCAGGATCAAACAGGGGCTTGGGAATTCACCCCTCCACTTT	CASRIKQGLGNSPLHF
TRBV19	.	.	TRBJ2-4	TGTGCCAGTAATATCCCTGGTGAGGGTTCGGGCAAAAACATTCAGTACTTC	CASNIPGEGSGKNIQYF
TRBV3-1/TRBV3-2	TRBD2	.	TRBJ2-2	TGTGCCAGCACAGGACTAGCGGGTCTCTCGAACACCGGGGAGCTGTTTTTT	CASTGLAGLSNTGELFF
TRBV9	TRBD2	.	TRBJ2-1	TGTGCCAGCAGCGCAGGACTAGCGACTATCGATGAGCAGTTCTTC	CASSAGLATIDEQFF